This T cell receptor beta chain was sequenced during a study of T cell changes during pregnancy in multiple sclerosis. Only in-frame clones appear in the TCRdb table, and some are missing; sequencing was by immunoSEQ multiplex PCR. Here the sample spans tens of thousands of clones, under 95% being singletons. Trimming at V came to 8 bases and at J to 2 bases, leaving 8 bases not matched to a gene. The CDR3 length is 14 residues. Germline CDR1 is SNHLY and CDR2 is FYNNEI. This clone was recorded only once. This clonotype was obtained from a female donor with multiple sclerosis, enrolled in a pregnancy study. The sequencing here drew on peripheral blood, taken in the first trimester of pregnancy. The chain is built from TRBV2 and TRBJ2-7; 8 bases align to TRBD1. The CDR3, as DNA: TGTGCCAGCGTCCTACAGGGGGGAACCTACGAGCAGTACTTC. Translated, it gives CASVLQGGTYEQYF.